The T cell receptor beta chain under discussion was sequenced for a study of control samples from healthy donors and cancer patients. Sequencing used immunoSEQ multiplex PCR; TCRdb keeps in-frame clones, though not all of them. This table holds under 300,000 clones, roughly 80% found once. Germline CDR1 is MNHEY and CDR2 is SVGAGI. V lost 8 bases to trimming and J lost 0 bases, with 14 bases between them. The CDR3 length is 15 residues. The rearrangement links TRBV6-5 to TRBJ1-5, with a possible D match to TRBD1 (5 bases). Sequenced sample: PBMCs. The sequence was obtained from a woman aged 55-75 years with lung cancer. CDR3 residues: CASHGGGTSNQPQHF. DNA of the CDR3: TGTGCCAGCCATGGGGGGGGGACTAGCAATCAGCCCCAGCATTTT.